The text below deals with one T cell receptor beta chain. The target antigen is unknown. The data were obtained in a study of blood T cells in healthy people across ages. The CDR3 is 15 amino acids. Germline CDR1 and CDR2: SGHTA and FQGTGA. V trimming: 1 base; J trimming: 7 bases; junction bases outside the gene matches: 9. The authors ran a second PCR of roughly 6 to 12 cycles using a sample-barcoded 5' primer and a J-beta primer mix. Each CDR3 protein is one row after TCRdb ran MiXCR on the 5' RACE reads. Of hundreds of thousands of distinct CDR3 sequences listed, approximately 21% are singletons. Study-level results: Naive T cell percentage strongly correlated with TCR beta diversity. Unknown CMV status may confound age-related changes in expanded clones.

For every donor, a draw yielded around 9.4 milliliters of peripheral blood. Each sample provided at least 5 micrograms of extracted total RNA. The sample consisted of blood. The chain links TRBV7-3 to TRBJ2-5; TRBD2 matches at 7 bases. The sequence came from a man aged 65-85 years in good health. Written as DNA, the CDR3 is TGTGCCAGCAGCTTAAACGCGGGAGAGGGTTCGACCCAGTACTTC. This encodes CASSLNAGEGSTQYF.